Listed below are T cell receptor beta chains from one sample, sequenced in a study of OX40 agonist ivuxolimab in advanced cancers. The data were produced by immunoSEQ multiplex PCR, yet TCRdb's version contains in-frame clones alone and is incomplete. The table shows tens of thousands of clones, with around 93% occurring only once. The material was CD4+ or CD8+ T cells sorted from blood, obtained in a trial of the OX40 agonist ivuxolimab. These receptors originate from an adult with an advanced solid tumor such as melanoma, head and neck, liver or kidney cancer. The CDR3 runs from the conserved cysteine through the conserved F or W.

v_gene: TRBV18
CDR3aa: CASSPPTSISYNEQFF

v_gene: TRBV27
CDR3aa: CASSSAWNTEAFF

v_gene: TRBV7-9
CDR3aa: CAAWAPDRLRDEQFF

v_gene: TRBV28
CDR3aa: CASREVSPDSALNSPLHF

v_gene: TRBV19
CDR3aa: CASSPRQGAYEQYF

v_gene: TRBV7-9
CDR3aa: CASSHASGQETQYF

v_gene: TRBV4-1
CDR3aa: CASSQPGLYTEAFF

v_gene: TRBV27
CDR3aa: CASSFSNTGELFF

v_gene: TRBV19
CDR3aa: CASSAEKNYGYTF

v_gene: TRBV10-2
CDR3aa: CASSESGGGFAEAFF

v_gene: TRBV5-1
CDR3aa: CASRDLQNMYGYTF

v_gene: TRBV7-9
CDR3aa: CASSGTGGQVYEQFF

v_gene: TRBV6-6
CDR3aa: CASSYSNVGANYGYTF

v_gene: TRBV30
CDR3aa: CAWSGLAELNQPQHF

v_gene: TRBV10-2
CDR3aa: CASTLAGGSPDTQYF

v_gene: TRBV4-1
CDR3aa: CASRHSGTNEQFF

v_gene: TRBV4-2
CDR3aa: CASSHELAGAYNEQFF

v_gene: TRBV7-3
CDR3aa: CASSLTTGEAFF

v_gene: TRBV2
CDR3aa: CASRADRGEFF

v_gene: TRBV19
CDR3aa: CASSIRGRGYEQYF

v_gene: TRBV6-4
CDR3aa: CASSEDENNEQFF

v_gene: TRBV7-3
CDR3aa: CASSLSGGVNTEAFF

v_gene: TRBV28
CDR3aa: CASSLGGRGHTQYF

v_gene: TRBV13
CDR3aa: CASSLGIAEASTDTQYF

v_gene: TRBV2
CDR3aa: CASSERATGEGYTF

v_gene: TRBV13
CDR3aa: CASSWGTGEAFF

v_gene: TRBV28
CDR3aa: CASSLLTSGSTADTQYF

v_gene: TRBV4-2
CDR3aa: CASSQGSAGAYNEQFF

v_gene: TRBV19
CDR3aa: CATSPWGNTGELFF

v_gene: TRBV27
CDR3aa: CASSLSGAGHPKNIQYF

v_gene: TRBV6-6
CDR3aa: CASSYEGTFTYEQYF

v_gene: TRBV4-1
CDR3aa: CASSPEEGNYGYTF

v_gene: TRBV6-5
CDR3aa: CASSVVGSSTDTQYF

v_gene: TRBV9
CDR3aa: CASSVRDDLQFF

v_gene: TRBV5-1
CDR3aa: CASSSKGHSSYNEQFF

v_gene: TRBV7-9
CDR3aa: CASSFRRAGQGAGQPQHF

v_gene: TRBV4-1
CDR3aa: CASSQDPSTVIHNTGELFF

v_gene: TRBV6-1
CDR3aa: CASSEEAGGNAEAFF

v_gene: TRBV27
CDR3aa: CASSDSRFWGGYTF